The following is a T cell receptor beta chain sequence with its context. Its antigen is currently unknown. CDR3 length equals 15 residues. CDR1 is SEHNR and CDR2 is FQNEAQ in the germline V gene (reference sequence). With V trimmed by 10 bases and J by 1 base, 6 bases remained unmatched. These data are taken from a study of T cells in Graves' hyperthyroidism and ophthalmopathy. General study points: Most clonotypes expanded in the thyroid (above 0.001) were also present in blood.

The study excluded patients with uncontrolled infection, other autoimmune disease, pregnancy or lactation. RNA transcripts served as the template for amplifying TCR beta CDR3 regions. Using the HTBI primer set, a first-round RT-PCR was run on the TCR CDR3. Each CDR3 protein is one row after TCRdb ran MiXCR on the multiplex PCR reads. The sample lists 530,000 or so distinct CDR3 sequences; more than 45% were seen once. The sequenced sample was peripheral blood or thyroid tissue (not recorded which). This clonotype was obtained from a woman under 30 with Graves' hyperthyroidism. V is TRBV7-9 and J is TRBJ2-3, with 12 bases matching TRBD2. CDR3 region: CATGLAGYRTDTQYF. CDR3 nucleotides: TGTGCCACCGGACTAGCGGGGTATCGCACAGATACGCAGTATTTT.